Following are 13 T cell receptor beta chains from one sample sequenced in a study of blood T cell repertoires in COVID-19. Data came from immunoSEQ multiplex PCR; TCRdb stores just in-frame clones and leaves some out. This sample has some 150,000 clones, with about 86% found just once. Sequenced input: peripheral blood. The source of these receptors is a woman aged 55-70 years with acute or convalescent COVID-19.

The chain uses TRBV7-9 and TRBJ2-3, with 7 nucleotides matching TRBD1. Trimming took 5 bases from V and 3 from J; bases not matched to a gene: 8. Germline lookup yields CDR1 SEHNR and CDR2 FQNEAQ (reference sequence). This CDR3 is built from 15 residues. The chain's CDR3 is CASSIHRGGTDTQYF. Written as DNA, the CDR3 is TGTGCCAGCAGCATACACAGGGGCGGGACAGATACGCAGTATTTT.

The gene calls are TRBV6-5 and TRBJ1-3, with D tentatively TRBD1 (5 bases). This CDR3 is 15 amino acids long. Trimming removed 6 bases at V and 0 bases at J, with 12 bases between. Germline V gives CDR1 MNHEY, CDR2 SVGAGI. CDR3 sequence reads: CASSSLGGSGNTIYF. In nucleotides, the CDR3 is TGTGCCAGCAGCTCCCTGGGGGGCTCTGGAAACACCATATATTTT.

The DNA of the CDR3 is TGTGCCAGCAGCTTGGGCGGGGGGGCTCGGTACGAGCAGTACTTC. Translation: CASSLGGGARYEQYF. The V and J genes are TRBV5-4 and TRBJ2-7, with TRBD2 matching over 9 bases. This CDR3 has 15 amino acids. Germline values: CDR1 SGHNT, CDR2 YYREEE (reference sequence). Trimming took 0 bases from V and 4 from J; bases not matched to a gene: 5.

This sequence joins TRBV4-1 and TRBJ1-5; 7 nucleotides match TRBD1. J was trimmed by 0 bases and V by 1 base; bases with no gene match: 6. This CDR3 is built from 17 residues. CDR1 and CDR2 from the germline V gene are MGHRA and YSYEKL. The CDR3 region is CASSQVGQIHSNQPQHF. DNA of the CDR3: TGCGCCAGCAGCCAAGTGGGACAGATACATAGCAATCAGCCCCAGCATTTT.

There are a few counts of this clone. V and J are TRBV6-6 and TRBJ1-2, with no clear D. Germline V CDR1 and CDR2: MNHNY, SVGAGI (reference sequence). The V end lost 0 bases, the J end lost 0 bases, and 11 bases lay between the germline ends. The CDR3 covers 16 residues. CDR3 sequence reads: CASSYSGFDPNYGYTF. CDR3 coding DNA: TGTGCCAGCAGTTACTCGGGCTTCGACCCTAACTATGGCTACACCTTC.

The chain joins TRBV5-1 to TRBJ1-2; possibly TRBD1 for D (6 bases). The V end lost 0 bases, the J end lost 2 bases, and 11 bases lay between the germline ends. CDR1 and CDR2 (germline): SGHRS, YFSETQ. CDR3 length equals 15 residues. The CDR3 DNA follows: TGCGCCAGCAGCTTGGAGGGGCAGGGGAACTATGGCTACACCTTC. Amino acid sequence: CASSLEGQGNYGYTF.

This clone has a single count. The V gene is TRBV2, the J gene TRBJ1-2; TRBD1 aligns across 8 bases. The germline V gene has CDR1 SNHLY and CDR2 FYNNEI. The CDR3 is made up of 13 amino acids. With V trimmed by 6 bases and J by 2 bases, 2 bases remained unmatched. CDR3 protein: CASRRQGNYGYTF. Here the CDR3 DNA reads TGTGCCAGCAGAAGACAGGGGAACTATGGCTACACCTTC.

This clone appeared once. J is TRBJ2-3 and V is TRBV4-1, with TRBD1 matching 7 bases. Germline loops: CDR1 MGHRA, CDR2 YSYEKL. Trimming took 0 bases from V and 0 from J; bases not matched to a gene: 3. This CDR3 has 16 residues. The CDR3 spells CASSQDPGQSTDTQYF. As DNA, the CDR3 is TGCGCCAGCAGCCAAGACCCGGGACAGAGCACAGATACGCAGTATTTT.

The chain uses TRBV12-2 and TRBJ2-7; TRBD2 is the table's D call, not checked against the DNA. TRBV12-2 corresponds to a pseudogene. This CDR3 has 13 amino acids. The CDR3 reads CASRLALGYEQYF. The CDR3 DNA sequence: TGTGCAAGTCGCTTAGCGCTAGGCTACGAGCAGTACTTC.

This clone occurred a few times. This chain connects TRBV10-3 to TRBJ2-7; 9 nucleotides match TRBD1. V shed 0 bases and J 2 bases; nucleotides not matched to a gene: 5. CDR3 length: 16 residues. From germline, CDR1 is ENHRY and CDR2 SYGVKD. As DNA, the CDR3 is TGTGCCATCAGTGAGTCCGGGACAGGGATCCCCTACGAGCAGTACTTC. It specifies CAISESGTGIPYEQYF.

V and J are TRBV4-1 and TRBJ2-1; TRBD2 aligns across 11 bases. V trimming: 3 bases; J trimming: 2 bases; junction bases outside the gene matches: 6. The length of the CDR3 is 17 residues. Germline CDR1 and CDR2: MGHRA and YSYEKL. CDR3 in amino acids: CASSQSLSGGAYNEQFF. CDR3 nucleotide sequence: TGCGCCAGCAGCCAGTCGCTTAGCGGGGGGGCCTACAATGAGCAGTTCTTC.

This clone is a singleton in its sample. The V and J genes are TRBV11-3 and TRBJ2-7; D possibly corresponds to TRBD2 (6 bases). V dropped 2 bases and J dropped 1 base, with 9 bases sitting between them. The CDR3 spans 14 residues. Per the germline V gene, CDR1 is SGHNT and CDR2 is YENEEA. CDR3 bases: TGTGCCAGCAGCTTACAGGAGGGATCCTACGAGCAGTACTTC. Its protein is CASSLQEGSYEQYF.

The chain couples TRBV4-1 to TRBJ2-7; possible D gene TRBD1, 6 bases. V was cut by 6 bases and J by 3 bases, with 18 bases left in between. Germline CDR1 and CDR2: MGHRA and YSYEKL. CDR3 length equals 15 residues. CDR3 amino acids: CASSWQQGKDYEQYF. The CDR3 DNA reads as TGCGCCAGCAGTTGGCAACAGGGAAAAGACTACGAGCAGTACTTC.